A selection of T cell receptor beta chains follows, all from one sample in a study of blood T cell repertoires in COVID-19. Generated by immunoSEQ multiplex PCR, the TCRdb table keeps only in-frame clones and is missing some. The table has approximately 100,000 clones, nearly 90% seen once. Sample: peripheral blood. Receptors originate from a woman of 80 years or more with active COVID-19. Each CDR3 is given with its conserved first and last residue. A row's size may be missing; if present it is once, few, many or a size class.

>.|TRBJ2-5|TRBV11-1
CASSLGLAEQETQYF
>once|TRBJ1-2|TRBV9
CASSPSINYGYTF
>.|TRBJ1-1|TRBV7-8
CASSLHGTGGVEAFF
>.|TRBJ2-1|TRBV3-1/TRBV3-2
CASSPNPGLAGAHRNEQFF
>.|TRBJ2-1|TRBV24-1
CATSDSPGQGTYNEQFF
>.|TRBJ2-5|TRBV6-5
CASMRNRGLRETQYF
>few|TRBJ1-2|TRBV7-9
CASSLGAGFSGYTF
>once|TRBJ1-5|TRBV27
CASRSTGNNQPQHF
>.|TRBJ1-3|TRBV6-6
CASSQRRGTSGNTIYF
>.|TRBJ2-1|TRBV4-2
CASSQVGLAGGPYNEQFF
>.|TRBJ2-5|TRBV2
CASTPTAGGQETQYF
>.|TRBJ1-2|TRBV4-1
CASSQEGTAFYGYTF
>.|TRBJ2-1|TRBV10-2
CASRLAGVSYNEQFF
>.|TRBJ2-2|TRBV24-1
CATSDPGLAGGPVTGELFF
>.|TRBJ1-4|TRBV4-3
CASSTLRRGREKLFF
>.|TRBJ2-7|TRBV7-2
CASSLVESRGPYEQYF
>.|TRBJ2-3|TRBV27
CASNKFGPAGPTTDTQYF
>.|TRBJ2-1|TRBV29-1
CSVEDSLGQPPGNEQFF
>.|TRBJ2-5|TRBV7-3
CASSLLAQETQYF
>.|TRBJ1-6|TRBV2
CASMGPAVDSPLHF
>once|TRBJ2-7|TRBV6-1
CASSGGWRPGQRYEQYF
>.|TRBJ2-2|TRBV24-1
CATSDPNTGTGELFF
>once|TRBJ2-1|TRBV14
CASSQVRGSYSYNEQFF
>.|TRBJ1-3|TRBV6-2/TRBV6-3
CASSYLGLFMGQGNTIYF
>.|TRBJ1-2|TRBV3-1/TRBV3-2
CASSQFQGPVGGYTF
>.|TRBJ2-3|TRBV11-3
CASSHGNPGSTDTQYF
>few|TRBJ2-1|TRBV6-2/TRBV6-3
CASSGRVGLAGVNEQFF
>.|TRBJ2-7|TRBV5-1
CASYGLAGGNEQYF
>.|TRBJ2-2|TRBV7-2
CASRTSGRNGELFF
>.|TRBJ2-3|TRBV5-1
CASSLAKAGTIFGTDTQYF
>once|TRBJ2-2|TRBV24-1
CATRTSGSTGELFF
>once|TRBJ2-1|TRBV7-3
CASSLSGRAADEQFF
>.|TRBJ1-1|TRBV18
CASSTRDRHSTEAFF
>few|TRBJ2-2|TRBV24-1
CATSDFSRANTGELFF
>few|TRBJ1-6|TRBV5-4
CASSADRAGRPLHF
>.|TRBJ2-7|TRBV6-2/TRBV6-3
CASSYSMTASYEQYF
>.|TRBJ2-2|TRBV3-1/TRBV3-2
CASRAGTANTGELFF
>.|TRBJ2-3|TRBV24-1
CATSDPYPGGRDTQYF
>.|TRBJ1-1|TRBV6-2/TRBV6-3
CASSFRGNTEAFF
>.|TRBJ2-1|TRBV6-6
CASSYRSSYNEQFF
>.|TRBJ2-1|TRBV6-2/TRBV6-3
CASSYPGAVYNEQFF
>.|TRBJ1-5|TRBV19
CASSNRDNQPQHF
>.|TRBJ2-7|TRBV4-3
CASSQNRPGGTDRSYEQYF
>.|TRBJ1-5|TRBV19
CASSIYLIQGGQPQHF
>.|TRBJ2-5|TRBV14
CASSPRQGGETQYF
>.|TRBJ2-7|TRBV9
CASSVALRDEQYF
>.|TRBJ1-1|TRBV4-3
CASSPAGGNTEAFF
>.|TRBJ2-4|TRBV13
CASSPPGRVQNIQYF
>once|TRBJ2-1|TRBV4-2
CASSQTSFQVYNEQFF
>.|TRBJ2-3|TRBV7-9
CASSLTTWGVEDTQYF
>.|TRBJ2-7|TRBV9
CASSVGTSGRHEQYF
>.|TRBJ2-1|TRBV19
CASSFSGNAYNEQFF
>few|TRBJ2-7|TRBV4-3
CASSLLYRGGPHEQYF
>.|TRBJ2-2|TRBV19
CASGRRGPNTGELFF
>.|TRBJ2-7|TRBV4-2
CASSLQKDRPYEQYF